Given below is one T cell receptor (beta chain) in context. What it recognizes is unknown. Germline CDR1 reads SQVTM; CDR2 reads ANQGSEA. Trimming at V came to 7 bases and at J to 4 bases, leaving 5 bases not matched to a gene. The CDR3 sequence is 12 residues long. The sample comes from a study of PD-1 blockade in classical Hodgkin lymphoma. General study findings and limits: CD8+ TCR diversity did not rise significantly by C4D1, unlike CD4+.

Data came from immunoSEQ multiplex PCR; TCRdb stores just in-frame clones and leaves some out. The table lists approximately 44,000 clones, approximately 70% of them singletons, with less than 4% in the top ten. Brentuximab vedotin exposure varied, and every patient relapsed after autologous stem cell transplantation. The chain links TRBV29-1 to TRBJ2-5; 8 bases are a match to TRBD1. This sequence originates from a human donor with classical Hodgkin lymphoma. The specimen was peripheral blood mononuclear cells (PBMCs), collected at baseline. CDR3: CSGGQGGETQYF. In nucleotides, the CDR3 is TGCAGCGGTGGACAGGGCGGAGAGACCCAGTACTTC.